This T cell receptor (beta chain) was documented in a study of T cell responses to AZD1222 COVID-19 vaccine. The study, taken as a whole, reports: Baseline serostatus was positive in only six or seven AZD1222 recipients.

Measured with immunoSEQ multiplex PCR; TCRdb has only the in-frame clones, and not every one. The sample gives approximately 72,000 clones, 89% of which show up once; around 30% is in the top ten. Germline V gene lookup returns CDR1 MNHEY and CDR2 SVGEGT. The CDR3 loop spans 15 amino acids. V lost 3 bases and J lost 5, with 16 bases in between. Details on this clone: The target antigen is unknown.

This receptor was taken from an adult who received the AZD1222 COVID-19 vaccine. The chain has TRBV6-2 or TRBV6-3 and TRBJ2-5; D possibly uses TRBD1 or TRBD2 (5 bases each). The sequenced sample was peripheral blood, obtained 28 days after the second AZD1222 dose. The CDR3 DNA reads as TGTGCCAGCAGTTATGGCGAGTTATGGGGGGAGACCCAGTACTTC. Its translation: CASSYGELWGETQYF.